This T cell receptor beta chain appears in the sequencing data of a study of T-cell reconstitution after alpha-beta-depleted transplantation in children. This CDR3 contains 15 residues. V shed 6 bases, J shed 3 bases, and the junction held 11 bases outside the gene matches. CDR1 SQVTM and CDR2 ANQGSEA come from the germline V gene. This clonotype was seen a handful of times. Preparation of the TCRbeta library was carried out with unique molecular identifiers. TCRdb independently ran MiXCR on the PCR reads; one entry per CDR3 protein. The sample has about 270,000 distinct CDR3 sequences, about a tenth seen once; the top ten hold roughly a tenth.

This receptor was taken from a human donor who donated a stem cell graft to a child with SCID. The V call is TRBV29-1, the J call TRBJ1-5; TRBD1 agrees at 7 bases. The sample consisted of PBMCs from the stem cell graft donor, taken from the stem cell graft. CDR3 DNA: TGCAGCGTGAGGGACAGCTATTCACTCAATCAGCCCCAGCATTTT. Protein: CSVRDSYSLNQPQHF.